This T cell receptor beta chain was sequenced in a study of beta chain features in type 1 diabetes. Whole-study findings and limits: For patients, the naive, central memory and Treg TCRB repertoires appeared more alike than for healthy donors. TCRB CDR3 length was moderately but significantly reduced in all four CD4+ subsets of Type 1 diabetes patients.

This CDR3 has 11 residues. V was cut by 2 bases and J by 12 bases, with 8 bases left in between. Germline V lookup: CDR1 PRHDT, CDR2 FYEKMQ (reference sequence). TCRB transcripts that were expressed got sequenced, as all of the isolated RNA had been reverse transcribed. An average around 3.3 million reads came from naive, central memory and regulatory T cell samples. Profiled with immunoSEQ multiplex PCR; TCRdb holds only in-frame clones, not every one. The sample lists around 290,000 clones; around 7.3% were seen once. Over 98% purity was reached by all sorted populations. This clone occurred many times. Its specificity is unknown.

The clonotype comes from a woman under 30 in good health. The material sequenced was central memory CD4+ T cells from blood. The chain carries TRBV13 and TRBJ2-1, with D tentatively TRBD2 (6 bases). In DNA form, the CDR3 reads TGTGCCAGCAGCTTACGGCGGGGGCAGTTCTTC. Protein sequence: CASSLRRGQFF.